Below, 12 T cell receptor beta chains from the same sample are listed, as sequenced in a study of shared clonotypes between healthy human individuals (dated by TCRdb to 2019 to 2021). Receptor libraries were prepared by the immunoSEQ multiplex PCR assay. TCRdb obtained this table from immuneACCESS and retained in-frame rearrangements with V and J assigned. These tables miss some clones; where compared with another copy, unresolved V genes account for less than half of the shortfall, and the remainder is unexplained. The sample data list 2 million to 3 million clones, and over 85% of these were observed just once. More than 0.12% of the sample rests with the top ten. Specimen: naive CD4+ T cells sorted from blood. This sample's cell subset or site label indicates: CD45RA+ positively selected. These receptors all stem from a man between 18 and 29 years old in good health.

The chain recombines TRBV4-3 with TRBJ1-6; D gene ambiguous. V lost 3 bases and J 9 bases, leaving 9 bases between the germline ends. This CDR3 region has 13 residues. Germline CDR1 is LGHNA and CDR2 is YSLEER. The CDR3 sequence: CASSQGYPSPLHF. In nucleotides, the CDR3 is TGCGCCAGCAGCCAGGGATATCCTTCACCCCTCCACTTT.

This chain connects TRBV7-9 to TRBJ1-5, with D possibly TRBD1 on 5 matching bases. Germline loops: CDR1 SEHNR, CDR2 FQNEAQ (reference sequence). The CDR3 loop spans 13 amino acids. The V gene lost 5 bases and the J gene lost 11 bases, with 16 bases spanning the gap. The CDR3 is CASSPEGLATQHF. The CDR3 coding sequence is TGTGCCAGCAGCCCCGAGGGGTTGGCGACCCAGCATTTT.

The chain recombines TRBV5-5 with TRBJ2-6; 7 nucleotides agree with TRBD1. There are 16 residues in the CDR3. Germline assignment: CDR1 SGHKS and CDR2 YYEKEE (reference sequence). J gave up 1 base and V 10 bases, and 11 bases lay outside the gene matches. CDR3 nucleotide sequence: TGTGCCTCGACGGACAGGATAGTTTCTGGGGCCAACGTCCTGACTTTC. Translated, it gives CASTDRIVSGANVLTF.

This rearrangement joins TRBV15 to TRBJ2-7; D is tentatively TRBD1 or TRBD2 (5 bases each). The CDR3 is 14 residues long. Trimming removed 0 bases at V and 4 bases at J, with 10 bases between. In germline, CDR1 is LNHNV, CDR2 YYDKDF (reference sequence). The CDR3: CATSREWGSYEQYF. In DNA, the CDR3 is TGTGCCACCAGCAGAGAGTGGGGGTCTTACGAGCAGTACTTC. Based on the CDR3 plus reference TRBV15 and TRBJ2-7, the full variable domain is DAMVIQNPRYQVTQFGKPVTLSCSQTLNHNVMYWYQQKSSQAPKLLFHYYDKDFNNEADTPDNFQSRRPNTSFCFLDIRSPGLGDTAMYLCATSREWGSYEQYFGPGTRLTVT.

This clone was picked up one time. The chain carries TRBV5-1 and TRBJ2-3; possibly TRBD1 for D (5 bases). With 2 bases removed from V and 8 bases from J, the gap between germline ends came to 15 bases. CDR1 and CDR2 from the germline V gene are SGHRS and YFSETQ. The CDR3 runs 14 residues. CDR3 DNA: TGCGCCAGCAGCTTAGAACAGGAGACGGGTACGCAGTATTTT. Amino acid sequence: CASSLEQETGTQYF.

This rearrangement joins TRBV4-1 to TRBJ2-7, with 8 bases aligning to TRBD2. The germline V gene encodes CDR1 MGHRA and CDR2 YSYEKL. This CDR3 region has 17 residues. V trimming: 2 bases; J trimming: 2 bases; junction bases outside the gene matches: 11. CDR3 nucleotide sequence: TGCGCCAGCAGCCAATTAGGGCTAGCGGGCCCAACCTACGAGCAGTACTTC. Translated: CASSQLGLAGPTYEQYF.

In its sample, this clone was seen once. The chain joins TRBV14 to TRBJ2-1, with TRBD2 matching 12 bases. Germline CDR1 SGHDN, CDR2 FVKESK. The J segment lost 6 bases and the V segment lost 1 base, leaving 4 bases of the junction unmatched. CDR3 size: 16 residues. The CDR3 DNA reads TGTGCCAGCAGCCAAGCTAGCGGGAGGGCCGTCAATGAGCAGTTCTTC. It codes for CASSQASGRAVNEQFF.

The count of this clone is one. The chain couples TRBV7-2 to TRBJ2-5; D is undetermined. The V and J ends lost 1 base and 5 bases respectively, with 11 bases between them. Germline CDR1 is SGHTA and CDR2 is FQGNSA. The CDR3 is 14 amino acids. The CDR3 sequence is CASSLDGPGETQYF. The DNA for the CDR3 is TGTGCCAGCAGCTTAGATGGACCTGGGGAGACCCAGTACTTC.

The table lists this clone with a count of one. The gene calls are TRBV18 and TRBJ2-7, with D perhaps assigned TRBD1 or TRBD2 (6 bases each). Germline V gene data show CDR1 as KGHSH and CDR2 as LQKENI. The CDR3 loop spans 13 amino acids. The V end was cut by 8 bases, the J end by 9 bases, with 20 bases between. In nucleotides, the CDR3 is TGTGCCAGCGCCGCCATTGAGGGGGGAGCGCAGTACTTC. Translating gives CASAAIEGGAQYF.

The chain has TRBV7-2 and TRBJ1-1, with D unresolved. The germline V and J ends were trimmed by 3 bases and 7 bases, with 15 bases remaining between them. This CDR3 region has 14 residues. Germline loops: CDR1 SGHTA, CDR2 FQGNSA. For the CDR3, the DNA is TGTGCCAGCAGCTTTAACGCGGGGAGTGATGAAGCTTTCTTT. The encoded protein is CASSFNAGSDEAFF. Supplemented by reference TRBV7-2 and TRBJ1-1, the full variable domain reads GAGVSQSPSNKVTEKGKDVELRCDPISGHTALYWYRQSLGQGLEFLIYFQGNSAPDKSGLPSDRFSAERTGGSVSTLTIQRTQQEDSAVYLCASSFNAGSDEAFFGQGTRLTVV.

This clone was detected only once. The rearrangement joins TRBV19 to TRBJ1-6; D possibly corresponds to TRBD1 (5 bases). Germline V gene lookup returns CDR1 LNHDA and CDR2 SQIVND (reference sequence). Between the trimmed V and J ends, which lost 5 bases and 2 bases, there was a span of 10 bases. The CDR3 consists of 15 residues. The CDR3 here is CASSSTTAYNSPLHF. The CDR3 DNA reads as TGTGCCAGTAGTTCCACGACAGCCTATAATTCACCCCTCCACTTT.

The chain joins TRBV18 to TRBJ1-2; D unresolved. Trimming shortened V by 3 bases and J by 4 bases, and 9 bases separated the two germline ends. This CDR3 is 13 amino acids long. The V gene's germline CDR1 is KGHSH and CDR2 LQKENI. The CDR3 loop is CASSPGPTYGYTF. The CDR3 DNA reads as TGTGCCAGCTCACCTGGCCCCACCTATGGCTACACCTTC.